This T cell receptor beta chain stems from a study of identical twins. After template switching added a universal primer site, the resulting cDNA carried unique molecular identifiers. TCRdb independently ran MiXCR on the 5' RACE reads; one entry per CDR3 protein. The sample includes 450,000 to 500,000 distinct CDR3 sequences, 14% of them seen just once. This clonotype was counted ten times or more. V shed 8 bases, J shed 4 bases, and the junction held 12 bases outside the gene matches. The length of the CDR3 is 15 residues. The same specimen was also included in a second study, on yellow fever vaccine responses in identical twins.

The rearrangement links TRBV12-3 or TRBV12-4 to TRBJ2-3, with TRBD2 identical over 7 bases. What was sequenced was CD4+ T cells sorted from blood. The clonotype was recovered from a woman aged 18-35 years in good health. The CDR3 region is CASRHGRQIADTQYF. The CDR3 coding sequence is TGTGCCAGCCGCCACGGGAGGCAGATCGCAGATACGCAGTATTTT.